The clone carrying this T cell receptor (delta chain) occurred a few times. TCRdb's entry gives the protein of a much larger clone, which mismatches this DNA's translation at residue 17, likely from a read error; the protein reported here is translated from the DNA. This specimen belongs to a study of γδ T cells in repeated Plasmodium falciparum infection. With CATT, TCRdb re-called clones from the multiplex PCR reads. The sample shows about 57,000 delta-chain clones, around 1.7% of them seen only once. Vgamma9/Vdelta2+ and Vdelta2-negative gammadelta T cells were flow-sorted from PBMC for bulk sequencing. The germline CDR1 and CDR2 sequences are TSWWSYY and QGS. The CDR3 is 19 amino acids.

V gene TRDV1 was called; the J gene was not; TRDD3 was called by the table and not checked on the DNA. The sequence was collected from a pool of human donors (malaria-infected and uninfected, not separated). Sample: gamma-delta T cells from blood. CDR3 loop: CALGEELGLHSWDTRQVFF. For the CDR3, the DNA is TGTGCTCTTGGGGAAGAACTGGGCCTCCACTCCTGGGACACCCGACAGGTGTTTTTC.